This T cell receptor (beta chain) was observed in a study of human T cells and chemical hapten exposure. Study at large: Chiefly women, the patients showed alopecia areata, totalis or universalis.

Sample time point: patch test 2, 6 weeks after DPC sensitization. The sample's treatment: therapeutic diphenylcyclopropenone sensitization with weekly scalp DPC. Participating donors were patients with alopecia, aged 18 to 70 years, considered appropriate candidates for DPC. MiXCR was run by TCRdb on the RACE reads, yielding one entry per CDR3 protein. Seen here are 360,000 or so distinct CDR3 sequences, over 6% observed once, and the top ten hold about 6%. The J segment lost 8 bases and the V segment lost 6 bases, leaving 10 bases of the junction unmatched. The CDR3 contains 15 residues. Per germline, CDR1 MNHEY and CDR2 SMNVEV (reference sequence). Whole-study results and caveats: Expanded TCRs created a significantly greater count of big CDR3 similarity clusters than controls did. Every donor had alopecia, and their immune response may therefore differ from healthy people's.

As to this clonotype: Its antigen is unidentified.

J is TRBJ2-1 and V is TRBV27, with 10 nucleotides matching TRBD1. Source: whole blood, taken in connection with sensitization to the hapten diphenylcyclopropenone (DPC). The sequence was collected from a woman between 18 and 29 years old with alopecia areata. Some clones in this sample may be carry-over from other donors' samples. Here the CDR3 reads CASSQTGGYSDEQFF. The CDR3 DNA sequence: TGTGCCAGCAGCCAGACAGGGGGCTATTCCGATGAGCAGTTCTTC.